The sequence of this TCR beta chain was determined in a study of CD8+CD57+ T cells in acquired aplastic anemia. About the study: Across the sorted CD4+ and CD8+ cells, DNA amounts averaged 3.2 ug.

TCR beta VDJ and CDR3 profiles were obtained from a genomic DNA template. Via MiXCR, TCRdb re-called the reads, giving one row per CDR3 protein. The table has 160,000 or so distinct CDR3 sequences, 40% to 55% seen once. Trimming pared 7 bases from V and 0 bases from J, leaving 7 bases between. The CDR3 is 13 residues long. Remarks on this clonotype: Its antigen is currently unknown. A much larger clone sits a single nucleotide away, making a read error possible.

Patients chosen for sequencing had shown CD8+CD57+ cell expansion by flow cytometry. Regarding the study as a whole: Patients and healthy controls showed no significant CD8+ Simpson's diversity difference.

V is TRBV12-3 or TRBV12-4 and J is TRBJ1-3; D unclear. The sequence came from a human donor with aplastic anemia. The sequenced sample was sorted CD4+, CD8+, or CD8+CD57+ T cells (not recorded which) from PBMCs. The CDR3 loop reads CASMLGSGNTIYF. The CDR3 DNA sequence: TGTGCCAGCATGTTGGGCTCTGGAAACACCATATATTTT.